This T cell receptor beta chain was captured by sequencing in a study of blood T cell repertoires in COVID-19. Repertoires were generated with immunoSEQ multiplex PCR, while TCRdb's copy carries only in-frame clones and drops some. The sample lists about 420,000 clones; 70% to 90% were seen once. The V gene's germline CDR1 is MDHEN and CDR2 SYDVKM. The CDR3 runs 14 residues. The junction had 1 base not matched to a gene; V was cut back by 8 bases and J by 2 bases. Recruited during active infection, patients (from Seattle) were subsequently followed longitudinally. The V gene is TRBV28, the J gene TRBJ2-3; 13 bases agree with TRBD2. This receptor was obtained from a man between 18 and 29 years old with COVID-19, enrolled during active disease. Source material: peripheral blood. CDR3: CASGTSGTTDTQYF. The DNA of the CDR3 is TGTGCCAGCGGGACTAGCGGGACCACAGATACGCAGTATTTT.